Listed below are T cell receptor beta chains from one sample, sequenced in a study of shared T cell receptors in the human thymus. TCRdb's table, derived via immunoSEQ multiplex PCR, lists solely in-frame clones and lacks some. The sample lists 700,000 or so clones, 75% to 90% occurring once. The data were also submitted as part of a second study, on human thymus T cells.

The specimen was thymocytes. The receptors shown here come from a girl less than two years old with a congenital heart defect. CDR3s include the opening cysteine and the closing phenylalanine or tryptophan. D genes are given only for firm matches. Clone size is shown for a subset of rows, as once, few, many or a class of expanded clone.

17	-	TRBJ2-1	TRBV7-9	TRBD2	TGTGCCAGCTCGGGCTCTTTTATAGCGGGGGGTTACAATGAGCAGTTCTTC	CASSGSFIAGGYNEQFF
18	-	TRBJ2-4	TRBV4-3	TRBD1	TGCGCCAGCAGCCAGGCAATTAAAGCCGGACAGGGCGAAAACATTCAGTACTTC	CASSQAIKAGQGENIQYF
16	-	TRBJ2-5	TRBV15	TRBD2	TGTGCCACCAGCAGAGCTGGGACTAGCGGAGGAGAGACCCAGTACTTC	CATSRAGTSGGETQYF
18	-	TRBJ1-6	TRBV6-1	-	TGTGCCAGCAGTGAAGACAACGGATGGAGCTCCTATAATTCACCCCTCCACTTT	CASSEDNGWSSYNSPLHF
14	-	TRBJ2-5	TRBV10-3	TRBD2	TGTGCCTCACGTCTAGCGGGGAGAGAGGAGACCCAGTACTTC	CASRLAGREETQYF
16	-	TRBJ2-1	TRBV2	TRBD2	TGTGCCAGGGAGAGACTAGCGGGGGAGACCTACAATGAGCAGTTCTTC	CARERLAGETYNEQFF
15	-	TRBJ2-7	TRBV7-4	TRBD1	TGTGCCAGCAGCTTTCCCGGGACAGGGGTCGGCGAGCAGTACTTC	CASSFPGTGVGEQYF
15	few	TRBJ2-7	TRBV5-1	-	TGCGCCAGCAGCTCTGTTCCTAGCTTCTCCTACGAGCAGTACTTC	CASSSVPSFSYEQYF
15	once	TRBJ2-3	TRBV7-2	TRBD2	TGTGCCAGCAGCGACGGGAGGATCGAGACAGATACGCAGTATTTT	CASSDGRIETDTQYF
13	-	TRBJ2-1	TRBV11-2	-	TGTGCCAGCAGCTTAGACAGATACAATGAGCAGTTCTTC	CASSLDRYNEQFF
16	-	TRBJ2-7	TRBV4-1	TRBD1	TGCGCCAGCAGCCATCGAATCCGGGACAGGGGCTGCGAGCAGTACTTC	CASSHRIRDRGCEQYF
15	-	TRBJ2-3	TRBV5-1	TRBD1	TGCGCCAGCAGCCCGGGACAGGTACTCACAGATACGCAGTATTTT	CASSPGQVLTDTQYF
15	few	TRBJ1-1	TRBV27	TRBD1	TGTGCCAGCAGTCCTACCCGACAGGGGCGTACGGAAGCTTTCTTT	CASSPTRQGRTEAFF
15	few	TRBJ2-3	TRBV18	TRBD1	TGTGCCAGCTCACCACAGGGGACAGATCCGGCTACGCAGTATTTT	CASSPQGTDPATQYF
17	-	TRBJ2-4	TRBV7-9	TRBD1	TGTGCCAGCAGCTTAGCCTGGGGGGGACAGGGTCAAAACATTCAGTACTTC	CASSLAWGGQGQNIQYF
13	-	TRBJ1-1	TRBV29-1	-	TGCAGCGTGTCATTTGGGGCCGCCACTGAAGCTTTCTTT	CSVSFGAATEAFF
14	-	TRBJ1-2	TRBV9	-	TGTGCCAGCAGCCCGCCCGGGAGCGGCTATGGCTACACCTTC	CASSPPGSGYGYTF
15	-	TRBJ1-5	TRBV7-2	-	TGTGCCAGCAGCCTACCGGACAGCTTCAATCAGCCCCAGCATTTT	CASSLPDSFNQPQHF
13	-	TRBJ1-2	TRBV6-6	-	TGTGCCAGCAGTTACCCGACAGGTTATGGCTACACCTTC	CASSYPTGYGYTF
19	few	TRBJ1-2	TRBV5-1	TRBD1	TGCGCCAGCAGGCGCCTATCGGGACAGGGGGCCTTACCAAACTATGGCTACACCTTC	CASRRLSGQGALPNYGYTF
11	-	TRBJ1-2	TRBV29-1	TRBD1	TGCAGCCTAGACAGGGGTCATGGCTACACCTTC	CSLDRGHGYTF
16	-	TRBJ1-6	TRBV30	-	TGTGCCTGGAGTGCCCCTCCAACAGGATTCCATTCACCCCTCCACTTT	CAWSAPPTGFHSPLHF
14	-	TRBJ1-6	TRBV28	TRBD1	TGTGCCAGCAAGGGGGCAGGGTATAATTCACCCCTCCACTTT	CASKGAGYNSPLHF
12	-	TRBJ2-1	TRBV7-2	-	TGTGCCAGCAGCCTCACAGGGCATGAGCAGTTCTTC	CASSLTGHEQFF
14	few	TRBJ1-2	TRBV4-1	-	TGCGCCAGCAGCCAACAGGGTCTTTCCTATGGCTACACCTTC	CASSQQGLSYGYTF
14	-	TRBJ1-1	TRBV6-5	TRBD1	TGTGCCAGCACCGGACAGGGGGCGACCACTGAAGCTTTCTTT	CASTGQGATTEAFF
18	-	TRBJ1-1	TRBV5-1	TRBD1	TGCGCCAGCGGGCGCCTCGAGGGCTCTGACAGGGTGGAGGGGACAGCTTTCTTT	CASGRLEGSDRVEGTAFF
15	few	TRBJ1-6	TRBV28	-	TGTGCCCCCTCGCCCCGGGGTTCCTATAATTCACCCCTCCACTTT	CAPSPRGSYNSPLHF
16	-	TRBJ2-1	TRBV7-9	-	TGTGCCAGCAGCTTACCGGACCAGGGAACTTACAATGAGCAGTTCTTC	CASSLPDQGTYNEQFF
18	-	TRBJ1-3	TRBV10-3	-	TGTGCCACCTTGAACTTAATGGACAGCTTCGAATCTGGAAACACCATATATTTT	CATLNLMDSFESGNTIYF
14	-	TRBJ1-3	TRBV9	-	TGTGCCAGCAGCTCCGGACAGCCTGGAAACACCATATATTTT	CASSSGQPGNTIYF
16	-	TRBJ1-2	TRBV7-7	-	TGTGCCAGCAGCCCGATAACGGGGAAAGCTAACTATGGCTACACCTTC	CASSPITGKANYGYTF
15	-	TRBJ2-2	TRBV7-6	TRBD2	TGTGCCAGCAGCCCCCTCGCGGGGAGGGACGGGGAGCTGTTTTTT	CASSPLAGRDGELFF
19	-	TRBJ2-5	TRBV4-1	TRBD2	TGCGCCAGCAGCCAAAGCGGGGGAGACTTACGAGAGGCACAAGAGACCCAGTACTTC	CASSQSGGDLREAQETQYF
16	-	TRBJ2-2	TRBV18	TRBD1	TGTGCCAGCTCCAGTTCCCGGGGACAGGGGTCCGGGGAGCTGTTTTTT	CASSSSRGQGSGELFF